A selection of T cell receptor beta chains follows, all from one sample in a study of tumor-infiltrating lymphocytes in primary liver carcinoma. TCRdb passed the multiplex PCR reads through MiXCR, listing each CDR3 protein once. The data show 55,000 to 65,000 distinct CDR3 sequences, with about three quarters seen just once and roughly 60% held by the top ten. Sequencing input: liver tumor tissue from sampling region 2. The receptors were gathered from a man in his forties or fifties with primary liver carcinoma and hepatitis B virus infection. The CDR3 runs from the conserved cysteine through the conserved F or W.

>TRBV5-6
CASSLEVARSTDTQYF
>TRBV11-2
CASSPLSALGVTQYF
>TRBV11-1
CTRRRGLSYEQYF
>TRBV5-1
CASSLLDTSGRTPPGQFF
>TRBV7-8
CASSTTGSGANVLTF
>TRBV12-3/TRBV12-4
CASSFPSLAGGEGNEQLF
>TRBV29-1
CSTGQTAYEQYF
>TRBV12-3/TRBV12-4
CASSFGQDNGQFF
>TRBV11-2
CATSTTGIAQFF
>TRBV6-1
CASSEQGGLHSAQHF
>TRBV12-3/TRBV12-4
CTSSFTRGGSPLHF
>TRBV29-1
CSVEEEYGTVQDTQYF
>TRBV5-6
CASSPVNYGYTF
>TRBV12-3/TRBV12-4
CARSLRGSGTNEKLFF
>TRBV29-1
CSIERDTDTHYF
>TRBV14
CASSVTTFSYEHYF
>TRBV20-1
CSAPPGTRDEQFF
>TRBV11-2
CASSLTSGGKETQYF
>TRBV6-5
CANTEWGANILTF
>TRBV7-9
CASSLPYHGPKTNEEFF
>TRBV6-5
CTSSLAGTGVHEQYF
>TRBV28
CTSSPYSGAVQETQYF
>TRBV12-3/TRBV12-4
CASSFGQGSNQPQHF
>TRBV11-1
CASSFPWTTRNKNIQYF
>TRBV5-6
CASSSSRGGDQPQHF
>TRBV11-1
CASSLDNGKGPGMQYF
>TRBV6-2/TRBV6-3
CASSSKREPDAQYF
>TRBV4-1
CTSSQEGARYGYTF
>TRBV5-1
CASSLEGQGSSSLHF
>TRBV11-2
CASNLETAPKPYEQYF
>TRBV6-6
CASCYSMGPAADTQYF
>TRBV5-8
CASSYGLAGELDEQFF
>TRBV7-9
CACTLHLAGGTDTQYF
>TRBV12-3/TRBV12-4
CASSRTGDYGSTF
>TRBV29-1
CSAEQGNIQYF
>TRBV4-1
CVSNQTLAEPLYEQYF
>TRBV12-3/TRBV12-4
CASSSDRYEQYF
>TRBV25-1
CASSDSGGSNEQFF
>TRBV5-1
CASSFKEDTETLF
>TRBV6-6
CVSSYSRGLARNEQFF
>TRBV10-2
CANSLEWEDMYNEQFF
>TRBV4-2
CASSQVERSSFDEQYF
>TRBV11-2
CASSPSRGLVNTEPLF
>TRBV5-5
CASSREWASFKTEALF
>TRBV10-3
CAISEYQGYQPLHF
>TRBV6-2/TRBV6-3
CASTPPDREYEQYF
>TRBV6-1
CASKLQSDTEAFF
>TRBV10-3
CAISERQGYGYIF
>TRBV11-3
CASCFSGGRTDTQYF
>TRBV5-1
CASSLIGQGGGANVLTF
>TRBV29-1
CSVYGTVGRGEPFF
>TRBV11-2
CVSSRRPTNPTDTQYF
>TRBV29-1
CSVHTGTEELQYF
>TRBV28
CASLHPTGQGNQSQHF
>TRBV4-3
CASSQDRSAVRGGELFF
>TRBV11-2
CASRCTSGTGSSYEQYF
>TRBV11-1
CASSLVGGTNTGELFF